This entry describes one TCR beta chain. As handled by the study authors: The authors estimated nucleated cell counts from reference gene primer amplification. Clones were sequenced by immunoSEQ multiplex PCR, and TCRdb holds only the in-frame ones, with some missing. V and J calls and clone size are as listed in that table; D and trimming were resolved from the DNA. The data hold 90,000 to 110,000 clones, with about 85% observed a single time. This record belongs to a study of blood T cell repertoires in COVID-19. As for the study in general: Specimens from acute and convalescent COVID-19 originated in the United States, Italy and Spain.

This CDR3 has 17 amino acids. The ends were cut back, 1 base at V and 0 bases at J, with 12 bases in the middle. Germline V lookup: CDR1 LGHNA, CDR2 YNFKEQ. V is TRBV4-2 and J is TRBJ2-2, with TRBD2 as a possible D gene (6 bases). Sequencing was done on a sample of peripheral blood. The receptor was derived from a man between 45 and 60 years old with acute or convalescent COVID-19. CDR3 protein: CASSQVWSSANTGELFF. The CDR3 region has the DNA TGTGCCAGCAGCCAAGTATGGTCTAGCGCGAACACCGGGGAGCTGTTTTTT.